The rows below give T cell receptor beta chains drawn from one sample of a study of CXCR3-negative and CXCR3-positive naive CD8 T cells. Reprocessing the 5' RACE reads, TCRdb reports a single entry for every CDR3 protein and omits DNA. The sample includes approximately 58,000 distinct CDR3 sequences. Specimen: naive CXCR3- CD8+ T cells from blood. The receptors derive from a human donor in good health. Some clones in this sample may be carry-over from other donors' samples. Each CDR3 is given with its conserved first and last residue.

TRBV20-1	TRBJ2-3	CSARDIAGTMSDTQYF
TRBV20-1	TRBJ1-2	CSEDINYGYTF
TRBV14	TRBJ2-7	CASSQDRSGDVEQYF
TRBV19	TRBJ2-7	CASAGPGNRYEQYF
TRBV29-1	TRBJ2-5	CSVGARGETQYF
TRBV6-2/TRBV6-3	TRBJ1-1	CASSYNRVDTEAFF
TRBV12-3/TRBV12-4	TRBJ2-7	CASSPRGNPYEQYF
TRBV7-2	TRBJ1-4	CASSSTGPEGEKLFF
TRBV7-9	TRBJ2-3	CASSLGWGTDTQYF
TRBV7-9	TRBJ2-1	CASGGVAYNEQFF
TRBV5-4	TRBJ2-1	CASSPDRGGISSYNEQFF
TRBV7-9	TRBJ1-5	CASSIGTDSNQPQHF
TRBV28	TRBJ1-1	CASSSEPGQGVPEAFF
TRBV4-1	TRBJ2-5	CASSQDRSEETQYF
TRBV5-6	TRBJ2-1	CASSLASGPYLTHNEQFF
TRBV7-9	TRBJ2-2	CASSSRTSGTNTGELFF